The 25 T cell receptor beta chains below were found in one sample sequenced in a study of shared clonotypes between healthy human individuals (dated by TCRdb to between 2020 and 2021). The library relied on the immunoSEQ multiplex PCR assay. Imported from immuneACCESS, the table was reduced by TCRdb to in-frame sequences with V and J called. These copies leave out some clones; in studies compared against another copy, an unresolved V gene accounts for under half, and the cause of the remainder is not known. The sample table contains a few million clones; only one count was recorded for 85% to 95% of them. Approximately 0.41% of the sample is taken by the ten largest. Sequencing used naive CD4+ T cells from PBMCs. The sample's cell subset or site, from its label and the paper: CD45RA+ positively selected. Every receptor here comes from a man aged 18-30 years in good health. Some clones in this sample may be carry-over from other donors' samples.

The chain is built from TRBV2 and TRBJ1-1; no clear D. In germline, CDR1 is SNHLY, CDR2 FYNNEI. Between the trimmed V and J ends, which lost 4 bases and 4 bases, there was a span of 10 bases. This CDR3 is 13 amino acids long. CDR3 bases: TGTGCCAGCAGTGGACATAAGGGCACTGAAGCTTTCTTT. Protein sequence: CASSGHKGTEAFF.

The CDR3: CAWDSFRGNEQFF. CDR3 bases: TGTGCCTGGGACAGCTTCAGGGGCAATGAGCAGTTCTTC. The gene calls are TRBV30 and TRBJ2-1; tentative D call: TRBD1 (6 bases). The V end lost 5 bases, the J end lost 6 bases, and 14 bases lay between the germline ends. Germline CDR1 is GTSNPN and CDR2 is SVGIG (reference sequence). This CDR3 is built from 13 residues. Variable domain in full (rest from reference TRBV30 and TRBJ2-1): SQTIHQWPATLVQPVGSPLSLECTVEGTSNPNLYWYRQAAGRGLQLLFYSVGIGQISSEVPQNLSASRPQDRQFILSSKKLLLSDSGFYLCAWDSFRGNEQFFGPGTRLTVL.

This chain connects TRBV27 to TRBJ2-7; D is possibly TRBD2 (6 bases). Germline lookup yields CDR1 MNHEY and CDR2 SMNVEV (reference sequence). The V gene lost 6 bases and the J gene lost 0 bases, with 18 bases spanning the gap. This CDR3 contains 16 residues. CDR3 residues: CASRESGTYISYEQYF. The CDR3, as DNA: TGTGCCAGCAGGGAATCCGGGACTTACATCTCCTACGAGCAGTACTTC.

The chain is built from TRBV5-4 and TRBJ2-7; D gene uncertain. This CDR3 contains 16 residues. Germline V lookup: CDR1 SGHNT, CDR2 YYREEE (reference sequence). The V gene lost 4 bases and the J gene lost 4 bases, with 21 bases spanning the gap. CDR3 nucleotides: TGTGCCAGCAGCCCAAGGCCGGGCGATTTCTCTTACGAGCAGTACTTC. It translates to CASSPRPGDFSYEQYF.

This chain links TRBV2 with TRBJ1-2; tentatively, D is TRBD1 (5 bases). V dropped 5 bases and J dropped 13 bases, with 14 bases sitting between them. The germline CDR1 and CDR2 sequences are SNHLY and FYNNEI. CDR3 length: 11 amino acids. CDR3 coding DNA: TGTGCCAGCAGTCCCACGATGGGACCCACCTTC. Amino acid sequence: CASSPTMGPTF.

The chain carries TRBV27 and TRBJ1-3; the match to TRBD1 covers 7 bases. CDR1 is MNHEY, CDR2 SMNVEV, per germline (reference sequence). V trimming: 6 bases; J trimming: 0 bases; junction bases outside the gene matches: 5. The CDR3 sequence is 15 residues long. In DNA, the CDR3 is TGTGCCAGCAGGGCTCAGGGGGGCTCTGGAAACACCATATATTTT. Its protein product is CASRAQGGSGNTIYF.

CDR3 sequence (DNA): TGTGCCAGCTCATCATTAGCGGGGATCTACGAGCAGTACTTC. Its protein product is CASSSLAGIYEQYF. The chain carries TRBV18 and TRBJ2-7, with 8 positions matching TRBD2. The CDR3 extends over 14 amino acids. V was pared by 5 bases and J by 3 bases, with 6 bases of the junction left unmatched. CDR1 and CDR2 from the germline V gene are KGHSH and LQKENI.

The gene calls are TRBV11-2 and TRBJ2-5, with D tentatively TRBD1 (5 bases). Trimming removed 4 bases from V and 2 bases from J, with 8 bases in between. Germline values: CDR1 SGHAT, CDR2 FQNNGV. The CDR3 sequence is 13 residues long. The CDR3 sequence is CASSSGIQETQYF. CDR3 in DNA: TGTGCCAGCAGCTCAGGGATACAAGAGACCCAGTACTTC.

The V call is TRBV5-6, the J call TRBJ2-1, with 12 bases fitting TRBD2. The V segment lost 3 bases and the J segment 10 bases; nucleotides outside the gene matches: 11. The CDR3 is made up of 16 amino acids. Per the germline V gene, CDR1 is SGHDT and CDR2 is YYEEEE. The DNA for the CDR3 is TGTGCCAGCAGCTCGCCTTCGACTAGCGGGAGTAAGGAGCAGTTCTTC. It yields the protein CASSSPSTSGSKEQFF.

The chain has TRBV29-1 and TRBJ2-5; D possibly corresponds to TRBD2 (6 bases). This CDR3 contains 13 residues. Trimming left V 6 bases short and J 4 bases short, with 15 bases between. CDR1 and CDR2 (germline): SQVTM, ANQGSEA. The CDR3 here is CSVAGGTIETQYF. CDR3 nucleotides: TGCAGCGTGGCTGGGGGGACGATAGAGACCCAGTACTTC.

The chain links TRBV11-3 to TRBJ2-3; 8 positions agree with TRBD1. Per germline, CDR1 SGHNT and CDR2 YENEEA. The CDR3 length is 17 residues. V shed 9 bases, J shed 3 bases, and the junction held 17 bases outside the gene matches. This chain's CDR3 is CASASGQGRRGTDTQYF. The CDR3 bases are TGTGCCAGTGCAAGTGGACAGGGCCGACGAGGGACAGATACGCAGTATTTT.

This clone is a singleton in its sample. The J gene is TRBJ2-2, the V gene TRBV5-1, with 14 bases that match TRBD2. The CDR3 covers 18 residues. V was clipped by 2 bases and J by 5 bases; unmatched bases: 8. Germline CDR1 is SGHRS and CDR2 is YFSETQ. The CDR3 loop reads CASSFRGLAGGQTGELFF. The DNA for the CDR3 is TGCGCCAGCAGCTTTAGAGGACTAGCGGGAGGACAGACCGGGGAGCTGTTTTTT.

With respect to this clone: Other DNA sequences in the same sample also yield this CDR3. The genes are TRBV18 and TRBJ2-5; D gene unclear. The CDR3 runs to 12 residues. The V gene's germline CDR1 is KGHSH and CDR2 LQKENI. Between the trimmed V and J ends, which lost 6 bases and 0 bases, there was a span of 5 bases. CDR3 sequence (DNA): TGTGCCAGCTCGCCATACCAAGAGACCCAGTACTTC. Its translation is CASSPYQETQYF.

V is TRBV6-1 and J is TRBJ1-2; 7 positions match TRBD1. This CDR3 is 14 amino acids long. CDR1 and CDR2 (germline): MNHNS, SASEGT. V lost 1 base to trimming and J lost 5 bases; unmatched junction nucleotides: 4. The CDR3 spells CASSEVAGGYGYTF. For the CDR3, the DNA is TGTGCCAGCAGTGAAGTCGCAGGGGGATATGGCTACACCTTC.

The table lists this clone with a count of one. The chain combines TRBV30 with TRBJ1-5, with D possibly matching TRBD1 (5 bases). The CDR3 covers 14 residues. The V and J ends lost 3 bases and 5 bases respectively, with 14 bases between them. The germline V gene has CDR1 GTSNPN and CDR2 SVGIG (reference sequence). The DNA for the CDR3 is TGTGCCTGGAGCCAGACAGTCTTCGATCAGCCCCAGCATTTT. Encoded protein: CAWSQTVFDQPQHF. Using reference TRBV30 and TRBJ1-5 for the parts outside the CDR3, the full variable domain is SQTIHQWPATLVQPVGSPLSLECTVEGTSNPNLYWYRQAAGRGLQLLFYSVGIGQISSEVPQNLSASRPQDRQFILSSKKLLLSDSGFYLCAWSQTVFDQPQHFGDGTRLSIL.

The genes are TRBV2 and TRBJ2-7; D remains unclear. The germline V gene encodes CDR1 SNHLY and CDR2 FYNNEI. Trimming shortened V by 0 bases and J by 2 bases, and 14 bases separated the two germline ends. The CDR3 runs to 16 residues. The CDR3 sequence: CASSEAPHWQAYEQYF. CDR3 sequence (DNA): TGTGCCAGCAGTGAAGCGCCCCATTGGCAGGCCTACGAGCAGTACTTC.

The chain has TRBV11-3 and TRBJ2-7; no firm D call. The V and J ends lost 5 bases and 2 bases respectively, with 13 bases between them. This CDR3 is built from 14 residues. Per germline, CDR1 SGHNT and CDR2 YENEEA. CDR3 coding DNA: TGTGCCAGCAGCCCTGAGCCGACGACCTACGAGCAGTACTTC. Its translation: CASSPEPTTYEQYF.

V is TRBV7-2 and J is TRBJ2-3, with 13 bases aligning to TRBD2. Per the germline V gene, CDR1 is SGHTA and CDR2 is FQGNSA. The trim removed 5 bases at V and 1 base at J, leaving 9 bases unmatched. The CDR3 sequence is 18 residues long. The CDR3 DNA follows: TGTGCCAGCAGCCGATGGACTAGCGGGAGAAGCGGCACAGATACGCAGTATTTT. Protein: CASSRWTSGRSGTDTQYF.

The V and J genes are TRBV7-3 and TRBJ2-2, with D uncertain. CDR1 and CDR2 (germline): SGHTA, FQGTGA. V was clipped by 2 bases and J by 4 bases, with 8 bases between them. The CDR3 consists of 14 residues. CDR3 coding DNA: TGTGCCAGCAGCTTACGGCCCAGCACCGGGGAGCTGTTTTTT. It yields the protein CASSLRPSTGELFF.

V is TRBV7-9 and J is TRBJ2-7, with TRBD2 as a possible D gene (6 bases). This CDR3 comprises 13 residues. Germline CDR1 reads SEHNR; CDR2 reads FQNEAQ (reference sequence). V was trimmed by 2 bases and J by 6 bases, leaving 11 bases between them. The CDR3 here is CASSLSGGTEQYF. The CDR3 coding sequence is TGTGCCAGCAGCTTAAGTGGGGGGACCGAGCAGTACTTC.

In its sample, this clone was seen a few times. The chain combines TRBV5-1 with TRBJ2-7; 14 bases are a match to TRBD2. V dropped 4 bases and J dropped 5; count of bases not matched to a gene: 5. Germline V gene data show CDR1 as SGHRS and CDR2 as YFSETQ. This CDR3 has 15 residues. The CDR3, as DNA: TGCGCCAGCAGCGTCGGACTAGCGGGGGGAAACGAGCAGTACTTC. This sequence encodes CASSVGLAGGNEQYF. Full variable domain (rest looked up from reference TRBV5-1 and TRBJ2-7): KAGVTQTPRYLIKTRGQQVTLSCSPISGHRSVSWYQQTPGQGLQFLFEYFSETQRNKGNFPGRFSGRQFSNSRSEMNVSTLELGDSALYLCASSVGLAGGNEQYFGPGTRLTVT.

V is TRBV7-2 and J is TRBJ2-3, with 12 positions matching TRBD2. V trimming: 0 bases; J trimming: 3 bases; junction bases outside the gene matches: 7. The CDR3 length is 18 residues. The germline gives CDR1 SGHTA, CDR2 FQGNSA. CDR3 nucleotides: TGTGCCAGCAGCTTAGCCCCGGCCGGGACTAGCGGGACAGATACGCAGTATTTT. Its translation is CASSLAPAGTSGTDTQYF.

This chain links TRBV28 with TRBJ2-3; D gene uncertain. V dropped 4 bases and J dropped 4 bases, with 12 bases sitting between them. Germline V gene lookup returns CDR1 MDHEN and CDR2 SYDVKM. This CDR3 has 14 amino acids. CDR3 residues: CASSSTGGADTQYF. The CDR3 region has the DNA TGTGCCAGCAGTTCCACCGGTGGAGCAGATACGCAGTATTTT.

The chain carries TRBV27 and TRBJ1-5, with no clear D. Germline assignment: CDR1 MNHEY and CDR2 SMNVEV (reference sequence). The CDR3 is made up of 16 amino acids. V lost 6 bases and J lost 7, with 22 bases in between. CDR3 amino acids: CASSRRASRTAQPQHF. The CDR3 nucleotides are TGTGCCAGCAGCCGGCGGGCGTCCCGCACGGCACAGCCCCAGCATTTT.

J is TRBJ1-4 and V is TRBV18; D uncertain. V was pared by 3 bases and J by 5 bases, with 25 bases between. The CDR3 consists of 19 residues. Germline lookup yields CDR1 KGHSH and CDR2 LQKENI. The CDR3 bases are TGTGCCAGCTCACCGGGTGCAGGCTGGTCTCTCTCCGGCAATGAAAAACTGTTTTTT. Protein sequence: CASSPGAGWSLSGNEKLFF.